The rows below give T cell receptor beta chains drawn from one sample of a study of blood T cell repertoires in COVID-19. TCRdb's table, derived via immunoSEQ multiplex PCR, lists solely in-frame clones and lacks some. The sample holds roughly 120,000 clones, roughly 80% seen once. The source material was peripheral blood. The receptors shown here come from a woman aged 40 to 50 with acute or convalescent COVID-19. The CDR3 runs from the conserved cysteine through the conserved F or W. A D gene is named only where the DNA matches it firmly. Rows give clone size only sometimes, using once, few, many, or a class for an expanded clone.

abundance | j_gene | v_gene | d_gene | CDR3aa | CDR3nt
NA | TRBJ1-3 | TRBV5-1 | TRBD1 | CASSLGTGNRYNSGNTIYF | TGCGCCAGCAGCTTGGGGACAGGGAACCGCTACAACTCTGGAAACACCATATATTTT
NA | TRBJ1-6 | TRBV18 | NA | CASSPPGHYNSPLHF | TGTGCCAGCTCACCACCCGGACACTATAATTCACCCCTCCACTTT
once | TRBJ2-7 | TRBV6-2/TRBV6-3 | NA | CASSYSGAGAEQYF | TGTGCCAGCAGTTACTCGGGAGCAGGAGCAGAGCAGTACTTC
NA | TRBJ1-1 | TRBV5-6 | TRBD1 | CASSPQTGMNTEAFF | TGTGCCAGCAGCCCGCAGACAGGGATGAACACTGAAGCTTTCTTT
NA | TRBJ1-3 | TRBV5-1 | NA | CASSFSPGAKSTGNTIYF | TGCGCCAGCAGCTTTTCGCCGGGAGCCAAAAGTACTGGAAACACCATATATTTT
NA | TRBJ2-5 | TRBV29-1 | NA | CSAGAGEETQYF | TGCAGCGCTGGGGCAGGGGAAGAGACCCAGTACTTC
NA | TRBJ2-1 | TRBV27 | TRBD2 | CASKAGATNEQFF | TGTGCCAGCAAAGCGGGGGCTACCAATGAGCAGTTCTTC
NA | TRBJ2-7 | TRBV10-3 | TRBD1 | CAISSGGPTVYEQYF | TGTGCCATCAGTTCAGGGGGCCCTACGGTCTACGAGCAGTACTTC
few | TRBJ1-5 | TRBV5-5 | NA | CASSLTAGYAGYQPQHF | TGTGCCAGCAGCTTGACCGCGGGTTATGCTGGATACCAGCCCCAGCATTTT
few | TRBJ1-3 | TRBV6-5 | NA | CASSKGGISGNTIYF | TGTGCCAGCAGTAAGGGGGGGATTTCTGGAAACACCATATATTTT
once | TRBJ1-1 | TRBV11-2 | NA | CASSLAGRGTEAFF | TGTGCCAGCAGCTTAGCTGGGAGAGGCACTGAAGCTTTCTTT
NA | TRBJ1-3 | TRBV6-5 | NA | CASSFGQGTGNTIYF | TGTGCCAGCAGTTTCGGGCAGGGGACTGGAAACACCATATATTTT
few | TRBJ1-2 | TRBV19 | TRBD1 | CASNGLGDSYGYTF | TGTGCCAGTAATGGATTAGGGGACAGCTATGGCTACACCTTC
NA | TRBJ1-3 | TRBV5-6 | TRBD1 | CASSNRGIYGNTIYF | TGTGCCAGCAGTAACAGGGGGATTTACGGAAACACCATATATTTT
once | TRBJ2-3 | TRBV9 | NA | CASSFTGSADTQYF | TGTGCCAGCAGCTTTACAGGGTCCGCAGATACGCAGTATTTT
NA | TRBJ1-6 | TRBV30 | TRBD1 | CAWSGIGTGGSPLHF | TGTGCCTGGAGTGGGATCGGGACAGGGGGATCACCCCTCCACTTT
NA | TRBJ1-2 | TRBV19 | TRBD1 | CASSRQGVQSGYTF | TGTGCCAGTAGTAGACAGGGGGTACAGTCCGGCTACACCTTC
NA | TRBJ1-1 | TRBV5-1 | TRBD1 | CASSLGYGTGSAFF | TGCGCCAGCAGCTTGGGCTACGGGACAGGGAGTGCTTTCTTT
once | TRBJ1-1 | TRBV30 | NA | CAWSVSGWSSNTEAFF | TGTGCCTGGAGTGTCTCCGGTTGGTCCTCGAACACTGAAGCTTTCTTT